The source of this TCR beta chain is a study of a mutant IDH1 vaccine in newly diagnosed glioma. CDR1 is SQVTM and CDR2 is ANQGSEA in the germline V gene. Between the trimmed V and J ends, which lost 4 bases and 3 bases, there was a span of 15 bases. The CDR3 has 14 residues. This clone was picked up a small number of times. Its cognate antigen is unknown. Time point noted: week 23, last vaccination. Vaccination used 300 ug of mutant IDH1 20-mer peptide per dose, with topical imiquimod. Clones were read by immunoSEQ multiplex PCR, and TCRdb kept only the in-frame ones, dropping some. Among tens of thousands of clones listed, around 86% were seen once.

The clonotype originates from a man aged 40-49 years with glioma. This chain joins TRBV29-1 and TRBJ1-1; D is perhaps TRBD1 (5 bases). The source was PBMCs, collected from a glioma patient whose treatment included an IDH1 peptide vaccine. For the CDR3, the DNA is TGCAGCGTTGCTGGTGGGGCGGGGGACACTGAAGCTTTCTTT. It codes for CSVAGGAGDTEAFF.